This is a list of T cell receptor beta chains from one sample in a study of blood T cell repertoires in COVID-19. Produced via immunoSEQ multiplex PCR; TCRdb's table is partial and in-frame only. The sample contains roughly 380,000 clones, around 89% of which appear only once. Material for sequencing was peripheral blood. The receptors were gathered from a woman in her forties with COVID-19, enrolled during active disease. Both conserved end residues are part of each CDR3. D genes are given only for firm matches. Clone size appears in some rows only: once, few, many, or a class for an expanded clone.

J,V,D,size,CDR3,DNA
TRBJ1-1,TRBV28,TRBD1,once,CASSLDRVKTEAFF,TGTGCCAGCAGCTTGGACAGGGTGAAAACTGAAGCTTTCTTT
TRBJ1-2,TRBV28,-,-,CASSLSPWGQGSYTF,TGTGCCAGCAGTTTATCCCCCTGGGGGCAGGGCAGCTACACCTTC
TRBJ2-2,TRBV7-2,-,once,CASSLEGAMNTGELFF,TGTGCCAGCAGCTTAGAAGGGGCGATGAACACCGGGGAGCTGTTTTTT
TRBJ1-2,TRBV28,-,-,CASSLWTLNYGYTF,TGTGCCAGCAGTTTATGGACATTGAACTATGGCTACACCTTC
TRBJ1-5,TRBV18,-,-,CASSREETQPQHF,TGTGCCAGCTCGCGCGAGGAAACTCAGCCCCAGCATTTT
TRBJ1-1,TRBV24-1,TRBD1,-,CATSNTGGDTEAFF,TGTGCCACCAGCAACACAGGGGGTGACACTGAAGCTTTCTTT
TRBJ1-2,TRBV7-8,-,-,CASSLAVTGMEGYTF,TGTGCCAGCAGCTTAGCCGTGACAGGAATGGAAGGCTACACCTTC
TRBJ2-7,TRBV27,TRBD1,-,CASIGQGVYEQYF,TGTGCCAGCATAGGACAGGGGGTGTACGAGCAGTACTTC
TRBJ2-2,TRBV10-3,-,-,CAISEVRGELFF,TGTGCCATCAGTGAGGTCCGGGGGGAGCTGTTTTTT
TRBJ1-5,TRBV27,-,-,CASSSLPGASNQPQHF,TGTGCCAGCAGTTCCCTTCCAGGGGCTTCCAATCAGCCCCAGCATTTT
TRBJ2-1,TRBV9,TRBD2,once,CASSYTLTSGSYNEQFF,TGTGCCAGCAGTTACACGCTGACTAGCGGGTCCTACAATGAGCAGTTCTTC
TRBJ1-1,TRBV4-2,-,once,CASSRQQGNTEAFF,TGTGCCAGCAGCCGCCAACAGGGGAACACTGAAGCTTTCTTT
TRBJ2-5,TRBV29-1,TRBD2,-,CSVGREPSGNSQYF,TGCAGCGTTGGGAGAGAGCCTAGCGGGAACTCCCAGTACTTC
TRBJ1-2,TRBV5-5,-,once,CASSLGLPGGYTF,TGTGCCAGCAGCTTGGGGCTGCCGGGGGGCTACACCTTC
TRBJ1-1,TRBV19,-,-,CASSPHAYRTEAFF,TGTGCCAGTAGTCCCCACGCGTACCGCACTGAAGCTTTCTTT
TRBJ2-1,TRBV7-2,TRBD2,few,CASSPYPSGGLYNEQFF,TGTGCCAGCAGCCCCTACCCTAGCGGGGGCCTCTACAATGAGCAGTTCTTC
TRBJ1-2,TRBV27,TRBD1,-,CASRMTGGRGYTF,TGTGCCAGCAGAATGACAGGGGGCCGAGGCTACACCTTC
TRBJ1-6,TRBV30,-,-,CACTGWGRSPLHF,TGTGCCTGTACAGGGTGGGGGAGATCACCCCTCCACTTT
TRBJ2-7,TRBV19,-,-,CASSIGAGASYEQYF,TGTGCCAGTAGTATAGGGGCAGGTGCCTCCTACGAGCAGTACTTC
TRBJ1-5,TRBV28,TRBD1,-,CASSLPGTGYQPQHF,TGTGCCAGCAGTTTACCCGGGACAGGGTATCAGCCCCAGCATTTT
TRBJ1-1,TRBV6-5,-,-,CASSYSGVNTEAFF,TGTGCCAGCAGTTACTCCGGGGTGAACACTGAAGCTTTCTTT
TRBJ2-1,TRBV30,TRBD2,-,CAWSAGLAGGPRFF,TGTGCCTGGAGTGCCGGGCTAGCGGGAGGTCCCCGGTTCTTC
TRBJ2-7,TRBV7-8,-,-,CASSLDRAAYEQYF,TGTGCCAGCAGCTTAGACAGGGCTGCCTACGAGCAGTACTTC
TRBJ2-3,TRBV28,TRBD1,once,CASSLGTGGMTDTQYF,TGTGCCAGCAGTCTTGGGACAGGGGGCATGACAGATACGCAGTATTTT
TRBJ1-1,TRBV19,TRBD1,-,CASSTRQGDAEAFF,TGTGCCAGTAGTACTCGACAGGGCGACGCTGAAGCTTTCTTT
TRBJ2-1,TRBV5-1,TRBD2,-,CASSLGLAGAYNEQFF,TGCGCCAGCAGCTTGGGACTAGCGGGAGCATACAATGAGCAGTTCTTC
TRBJ1-2,TRBV5-4,-,-,CASSWRQEVAYTF,TGTGCCAGCAGCTGGAGACAGGAGGTGGCCTACACCTTC
TRBJ2-7,TRBV5-1,-,-,CASSLGQGGEQYF,TGCGCCAGCAGCTTGGGGCAGGGAGGCGAGCAGTACTTC
TRBJ2-7,TRBV5-1,TRBD1,-,CASSRDSPYEQYF,TGCGCCAGCAGCAGGGACAGCCCCTACGAGCAGTACTTC
TRBJ1-5,TRBV7-9,-,-,CASSLVAGVGNQPQHF,TGTGCCAGCAGCTTAGTAGCGGGGGTCGGCAATCAGCCCCAGCATTTT
TRBJ2-2,TRBV19,-,-,CASRTLGTGSTGELFF,TGTGCCAGTAGGACCCTGGGAACGGGGTCCACCGGGGAGCTGTTTTTT
TRBJ2-1,TRBV27,TRBD1,-,CASAWIGQVLSSYNEQFF,TGTGCCAGCGCGTGGATAGGACAGGTTCTAAGCTCCTACAATGAGCAGTTCTTC
TRBJ1-5,TRBV18,-,-,CASSQQGHNQPQHF,TGTGCCAGCTCACAACAGGGCCACAATCAGCCCCAGCATTTT
TRBJ2-7,TRBV29-1,-,few,CSVEGREKYEQYF,TGCAGCGTTGAAGGAAGGGAGAAATACGAGCAGTACTTC
TRBJ1-5,TRBV6-2/TRBV6-3,-,-,CASSSGTPNQPQHF,TGTGCCAGCAGTTCCGGGACACCAAATCAGCCCCAGCATTTT
TRBJ2-2,TRBV5-6,TRBD1,-,CASSLPGQGATGELFF,TGTGCCAGCAGCTTACCGGGACAGGGGGCCACCGGGGAGCTGTTTTTT
TRBJ2-7,TRBV7-2,-,-,CASSLKGSSYEQYF,TGTGCCAGCAGCTTAAAGGGGTCCTCCTACGAGCAGTACTTC
TRBJ2-7,TRBV28,TRBD1,-,CACLPGQGLPYEQYF,TGTGCCTGCCTCCCGGGACAGGGCCTTCCCTACGAGCAGTACTTC
TRBJ2-3,TRBV7-2,TRBD2,-,CASSLTSGGAGTDTQYF,TGTGCCAGCAGCTTAACTAGCGGGGGGGCGGGCACAGATACGCAGTATTTT
TRBJ2-1,TRBV5-1,-,-,CASSFGPQKGNEQFF,TGCGCCAGCAGCTTCGGGCCCCAAAAGGGGAATGAGCAGTTCTTC
TRBJ1-5,TRBV5-8,-,-,CASSLEEISNQPQHF,TGTGCCAGCAGCTTGGAGGAGATTAGCAATCAGCCCCAGCATTTT
TRBJ2-2,TRBV15,TRBD2,-,CATGTRNTGELFF,TGTGCCACCGGGACTAGAAACACCGGGGAGCTGTTTTTT
TRBJ1-5,TRBV19,-,few,CASMTVPHQPQHF,TGTGCCAGTATGACAGTGCCTCATCAGCCCCAGCATTTT
TRBJ1-1,TRBV7-3,-,-,CASGRDSNTEAFF,TGTGCCAGCGGGAGGGATTCGAACACTGAAGCTTTCTTT